In its sample, the clone carrying this T cell receptor (beta chain) was seen many times. This specimen belongs to a study of T-cell memory formation after mild COVID-19. For the study at large: The study found TCR clusters largely donor specific.

V lost 6 bases to trimming and J lost 4 bases, with 13 bases between them. This CDR3 has 14 residues. TCRdb ran MiXCR on the 5' RACE reads and lists one entry per CDR3 protein. Of 350,000 to 500,000 distinct CDR3 sequences listed, approximately 19% are singletons. Sequencing used PBMCs or a T cell subset sorted from them (not recorded which). This TCR came from a man between 18 and 29 years old who had mild COVID-19 (a few samples of this study predate the infection). Cell type and time point are not known. The genes are TRBV12-3 or TRBV12-4 and TRBJ1-3, with D possibly TRBD1 on 5 matching bases. The CDR3 DNA sequence: TGTGCCAGCAGATTGCAGGGTTTCGGAAACACCATATATTTT. It encodes CASRLQGFGNTIYF.